What follows are 21 T cell receptor beta chains derived from one specimen sequenced in a study of a mutant IDH1 vaccine in newly diagnosed glioma. Sequencing used immunoSEQ multiplex PCR; TCRdb keeps in-frame clones, though not all of them. The table records around 45,000 clones, 85% to 90% of them present only once. These receptors lack a known antigen. Time point here: week 35, safety follow-up. One vaccine dose held 300 ug of mutant IDH1 20-mer peptide and came with topical imiquimod. The starting material was PBMCs, obtained from a glioma patient whose treatment included an IDH1 peptide vaccine. The receptors originated from a woman aged 40 to 50 with glioma.

This sequence joins TRBV4-1 and TRBJ2-5; D is uncertain. The CDR3 has 13 residues. V lost 2 bases to trimming and J lost 3 bases, with 7 bases between them. Per germline, CDR1 MGHRA and CDR2 YSYEKL. The CDR3 is CASSQLAEETQYF. In nucleotides, the CDR3 is TGCGCCAGCAGCCAATTGGCCGAAGAGACCCAGTACTTC.

The chain is built from TRBV5-1 and TRBJ2-3; D is undetermined. CDR3 length equals 14 residues. Trimming shortened V by 0 bases and J by 4 bases, and 9 bases separated the two germline ends. CDR1 and CDR2 from the germline V gene are SGHRS and YFSETQ. This chain's CDR3 is CASSLAMLADTQYF. The CDR3 DNA is TGCGCCAGCAGCTTGGCTATGTTGGCAGATACGCAGTATTTT.

The chain employs TRBV9 and TRBJ2-1; 7 bases agree with TRBD2. Germline V CDR1 and CDR2: SGDLS, YYNGEE. The V and J ends lost 3 bases and 7 bases, in that order; junction bases with no gene match: 10. The CDR3 totals 15 residues. The CDR3: CASSGLSGGGNEQFF. CDR3 bases: TGTGCCAGCAGCGGATTATCGGGAGGAGGAAATGAGCAGTTCTTC.

The V gene is TRBV19, the J gene TRBJ2-3; D is possibly TRBD1 (6 bases). Germline CDR1 LNHDA, CDR2 SQIVND (reference sequence). The CDR3 is 15 residues long. V was shortened by 4 bases and J by 1 base, with 12 bases between the two germline ends. In DNA, the CDR3 is TGTGCCAGTAGTAAGGGCAGGGGTGGCACAGATACGCAGTATTTT. Protein: CASSKGRGGTDTQYF. The full variable domain, with the rest looked up from reference TRBV19 and TRBJ2-3, is DGGITQSPKYLFRKEGQNVTLSCEQNLNHDAMYWYRQDPGQGLRLIYYSQIVNDFQKGDIAEGYSVSREKKESFPLTVTSAQKNPTAFYLCASSKGRGGTDTQYFGPGTRLTVL.

V gene TRBV2 combines with J gene TRBJ2-7; TRBD2 matches at 8 bases. The CDR3 is 14 residues long. Germline lookup yields CDR1 SNHLY and CDR2 FYNNEI. Trimming took 6 bases from V and 4 from J; bases not matched to a gene: 8. This CDR3 reads CASRSLAGKYEQYF. The CDR3 coding sequence is TGTGCCAGCAGATCTCTAGCGGGTAAATACGAGCAGTACTTC.

This chain links TRBV19 with TRBJ1-6; no clear D. This CDR3 spans 13 amino acids. V was trimmed by 2 bases and J by 2 bases, leaving 1 base between them. In germline, CDR1 is LNHDA, CDR2 SQIVND (reference sequence). The DNA of the CDR3 is TGTGCCAGTAGTATAACCTATAATTCACCCCTCCACTTT. This sequence encodes CASSITYNSPLHF.

The J gene is TRBJ2-3, the V gene TRBV7-2, with D maybe TRBD2 (5 bases). The V gene lost 0 bases and the J gene lost 4 bases, with 8 bases spanning the gap. The CDR3 spans 14 residues. Germline loops: CDR1 SGHTA, CDR2 FQGNSA. CDR3 bases: TGTGCCAGCAGCTTAGCCTGGGGAGCAGATACGCAGTATTTT. Amino acid sequence: CASSLAWGADTQYF.

The chain carries TRBV6-5 and TRBJ2-3, with a possible D match to TRBD2 (6 bases). The CDR3 runs to 15 residues. V was trimmed by 2 bases and J by 6 bases, leaving 15 bases between them. Germline V lookup: CDR1 MNHEY, CDR2 SVGAGI. This chain's CDR3 is CASSYGGTGTDTQYF. As DNA, the CDR3 is TGTGCCAGCAGTTACGGCGGGACGGGGACCGATACGCAGTATTTT.

The V and J genes are TRBV10-2 and TRBJ1-2; 8 positions agree with TRBD1. Germline V CDR1 and CDR2: WSHSY, SAAADI. The CDR3 consists of 14 residues. V gave up 7 bases and J gave up 2 bases; unmatched junction bases: 6. CDR3 region: CASIPRQGNYGYTF. CDR3 DNA: TGCGCCAGCATTCCCCGACAGGGGAACTATGGCTACACCTTC.

The gene calls are TRBV18 and TRBJ2-1; 8 bases are shared with TRBD1. The CDR3 totals 17 residues. Germline CDR1 is KGHSH and CDR2 is LQKENI. Unmatched junction bases numbered 8, after V lost 1 base and J lost 3 bases. CDR3 sequence reads: CASSPLPLTGDYNEQFF. CDR3 coding DNA: TGTGCCAGCTCACCACTACCATTGACAGGGGACTACAATGAGCAGTTCTTC. Complete variable domain (other parts from reference TRBV18 and TRBJ2-1): NAGVMQNPRHLVRRRGQEARLRCSPMKGHSHVYWYRQLPEEGLKFMVYLQKENIIDESGMPKERFSAEFPKEGPSILRIQQVVRGDSAAYFCASSPLPLTGDYNEQFFGPGTRLTVL.

This chain uses TRBV7-9 with TRBJ1-3, with D perhaps matching TRBD1 (6 bases). CDR1 SEHNR and CDR2 FQNEAQ come from the germline V gene (reference sequence). CDR3 size: 15 residues. Deletions cut 6 bases from V and 3 bases from J, with 15 bases between. The CDR3 coding sequence is TGTGCCAGCAGACTTACCACAGGGAGTGGAAACACCATATATTTT. This translates into CASRLTTGSGNTIYF.

The chain joins TRBV11-2 to TRBJ1-1; a weak D match, TRBD1 (6 bases). This CDR3 has 14 amino acids. Trimming pared 3 bases from V and 5 bases from J, leaving 13 bases between. CDR1 is SGHAT and CDR2 is FQNNGV in the germline V gene. In nucleotides, the CDR3 is TGTGCCAGCAGCTTTGCCAGGGGAGGTACTGAAGCTTTCTTT. Translation: CASSFARGGTEAFF.

The chain carries TRBV7-2 and TRBJ2-2, with 11 bases aligning to TRBD2. The germline V gene has CDR1 SGHTA and CDR2 FQGNSA. V lost 4 bases and J lost 4; bases outside the gene matches: 2. The CDR3 covers 15 residues. The CDR3 sequence is CASSSGLAGTGELFF. The CDR3 DNA is TGTGCCAGCAGCTCCGGACTAGCGGGCACCGGGGAGCTGTTTTTT.

The V call is TRBV4-2, the J call TRBJ1-5, with D perhaps matching TRBD1 (5 bases). This CDR3 comprises 16 residues. CDR1 and CDR2 from the germline V gene are LGHNA and YNFKEQ. Trimming pared 1 base from V and 4 bases from J, leaving 14 bases between. CDR3 sequence: CASSQGDTAGNQPQHF. CDR3 in DNA: TGTGCCAGCAGCCAAGGCGATACGGCAGGGAATCAGCCCCAGCATTTT.

This chain joins TRBV6-6 and TRBJ1-1; 9 nucleotides align to TRBD1. Unmatched junction bases numbered 10, after V lost 5 bases and J lost 3 bases. Germline V gives CDR1 MNHNY, CDR2 SVGAGI (reference sequence). This CDR3 has 16 amino acids. CDR3 sequence reads: CASSTLNRGRDTEAFF. The CDR3 region has the DNA TGTGCCAGCAGTACACTGAACAGGGGGCGAGACACTGAAGCTTTCTTT.

V is TRBV9 and J is TRBJ1-2, with 7 bases aligning to TRBD1. V was pared by 3 bases and J by 4 bases, with 9 bases of the junction left unmatched. CDR1 SGDLS and CDR2 YYNGEE come from the germline V gene. The CDR3 runs 15 residues. The CDR3: CASSGVTGNGYGYTF. CDR3 bases: TGTGCCAGCAGCGGAGTGACAGGGAATGGCTATGGCTACACCTTC.

The chain couples TRBV10-2 to TRBJ2-7, with D perhaps TRBD2 (6 bases). Germline V lookup: CDR1 WSHSY, CDR2 SAAADI. V was pared by 1 base and J by 1 base, with 11 bases between. The length of the CDR3 is 15 residues. The CDR3 DNA is TGCGCCAGCAGTGAGTTATGGGAGGAGTCCTACGAGCAGTACTTC. Translating it yields CASSELWEESYEQYF.

The CDR3 spells CASSPTSGDRYNIQYF. The CDR3 DNA reads as TGTGCCAGTAGTCCCACATCTGGGGACAGGTATAACATTCAGTACTTC. J is TRBJ2-4 and V is TRBV19; 8 bases fit TRBD1. The CDR3 loop spans 16 amino acids. Per germline, CDR1 LNHDA and CDR2 SQIVND (reference sequence). Unmatched junction bases numbered 13, after V lost 5 bases and J lost 7 bases.

This clone was detected only once. The chain links TRBV7-9 to TRBJ1-2; no clear D gene. V lost 1 base to trimming and J lost 8 bases, with 14 bases between them. This CDR3 spans 14 amino acids. Per the germline V gene, CDR1 is SEHNR and CDR2 is FQNEAQ (reference sequence). CDR3 sequence (DNA): TGTGCCAGCAGCTTAGTACTCCCGGGCGGGGGCTACACCTTC. It is translated as CASSLVLPGGGYTF.

The chain links TRBV2 to TRBJ2-2; 9 positions match TRBD1. Looked up from germline, CDR1 is SNHLY and CDR2 is FYNNEI. The CDR3 runs 19 residues. V shed 0 bases and J 1 base; nucleotides not matched to a gene: 9. The CDR3 loop reads CASSEALGTGRWNTGELFF. The DNA of the CDR3 is TGTGCCAGCAGTGAAGCGCTAGGGACAGGGAGGTGGAACACCGGGGAGCTGTTTTTT.

This chain links TRBV19 with TRBJ1-3; D is ambiguous. Germline CDR1 is LNHDA and CDR2 is SQIVND (reference sequence). The CDR3 has 15 amino acids. Trimming took 1 base from V and 0 from J, leaving 7 bases between them. The CDR3 reads CASSIGRTSGNTIYF. The CDR3 nucleotides read TGTGCCAGTAGTATAGGAAGGACCTCTGGAAACACCATATATTTT.